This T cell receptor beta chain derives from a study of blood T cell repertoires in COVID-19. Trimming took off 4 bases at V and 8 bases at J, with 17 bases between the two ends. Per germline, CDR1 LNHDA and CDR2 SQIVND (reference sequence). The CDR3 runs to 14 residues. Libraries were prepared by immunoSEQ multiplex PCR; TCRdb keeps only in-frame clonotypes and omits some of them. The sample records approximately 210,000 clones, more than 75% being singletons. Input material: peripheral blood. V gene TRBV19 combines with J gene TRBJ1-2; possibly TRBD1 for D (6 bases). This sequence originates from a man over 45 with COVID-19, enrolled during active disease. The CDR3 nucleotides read TGTGCCAGTAGTACGGGGGGCGCGGTACGGGGCTACACCTTC. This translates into CASSTGGAVRGYTF.